The sequence of this T cell receptor (beta chain) was determined in a study of cytomegalovirus exposure and HLA in healthy donors. General study points: Researchers reported that a few CMV-associated chains were confirmed in vitro as CMV antigen-specific. Compared with the roughly 670-donor mean, an Asian-associated ancestry cluster reportedly had fewer N-insertions, according to a later analysis.

Healthy bone marrow donors made up the cohort. Though probably carrying unrecorded immune exposures, donors were nominally healthy at sampling. Looked up from germline, CDR1 is SGDLS and CDR2 is YYNGEE. The CDR3 is 16 residues long. V lost 2 bases, J lost 3 bases, and 8 bases stayed unmatched. With 60 Vbeta and 13 Jbeta primers, the PCR was carried out. Some clones are missing from TCRdb's copy, which holds only in-frame ones; the method was immunoSEQ multiplex PCR. Among 180,000 or so clones listed, around four fifths were seen once. In regard to this clone: Its target is unknown.

J is TRBJ1-2 and V is TRBV9; 9 bases map to TRBD1. This receptor was taken from a woman in her sixties or seventies in good health and CMV-seropositive. The material sequenced was PBMCs. The CDR3 bases are TGTGCCAGCAGCGTGAGTCCGGGACAGGGTGACTATGGCTACACCTTC. The encoded protein is CASSVSPGQGDYGYTF. Full variable domain (outside the CDR3, taken from reference TRBV9 and TRBJ1-2): DSGVTQTPKHLITATGQRVTLRCSPRSGDLSVYWYQQSLDQGLQFLIQYYNGEERAKGNILERFSAQQFPDLHSELNLSSLELGDSALYFCASSVSPGQGDYGYTFGSGTRLTVV.